This T cell receptor (beta chain) was captured by sequencing in a study of T cells in Graves' hyperthyroidism and ophthalmopathy. General study results and limits: Ophthalmopathy was separated from stable hyperthyroidism by a 13 V-J model.

RNA transcripts gave rise to amplified TCR beta CDR3 regions. The HTBI set primed first-round TCR CDR3 RT-PCR. TCRdb called the multiplex PCR reads again in MiXCR, with one record for every CDR3 protein. This repertoire shows about 480,000 distinct CDR3 sequences, approximately 22% found once; its top ten account for roughly 49%. A word on this clonotype: The target antigen is unknown.

V was trimmed by 6 bases and J by 0 bases, leaving 5 bases between them. The CDR3 is 13 amino acids. Per the germline V gene, CDR1 is MNHNS and CDR2 is SASEGT. Source material: blood. This chain uses TRBV6-1 with TRBJ1-4; the D is unclear. This receptor was obtained from a woman in her 70s with Graves' ophthalmopathy. The CDR3 region has the DNA TGTGCCAGCAGAGGGTCAACTAATGAAAAACTGTTTTTT. It yields the protein CASRGSTNEKLFF.